These 23 T cell receptor beta chains were all obtained from the same sample, sequenced in a study of shared clonotypes between healthy human individuals. Generated by immunoSEQ multiplex PCR, the TCRdb table keeps only in-frame clones and is missing some. This repertoire shows just over 2,000,000 clones, over 85% found once; its top ten account for 0.1% to 0.15%. The sequenced sample consisted of naive CD4+ T cells sorted from blood. Described subset: CD45RA+ positively selected. These receptors came from a man between 18 and 35 years old in good health.

The chain recombines TRBV28 with TRBJ2-5, with D perhaps matching TRBD2 (6 bases). Germline-derived CDR1 and CDR2 are MDHEN and SYDVKM. V shed 3 bases and J shed 2 bases, with 13 bases lying between them. The length of the CDR3 is 15 residues. CDR3 sequence (DNA): TGTGCCAGCAGTTTCCGGTTGGGGGGTCAAGAGACCCAGTACTTC. The encoded protein is CASSFRLGGQETQYF.

The J gene is TRBJ2-7, the V gene TRBV27; TRBD1 matches 11 bases. J lost 3 bases, V lost 6 bases, and 4 bases had no gene match. Germline V CDR1 and CDR2: MNHEY, SMNVEV (reference sequence). The CDR3 runs 14 residues. The CDR3 reads CASSRTGGIYEQYF. The CDR3, as DNA: TGTGCCAGCAGCAGGACAGGGGGCATCTACGAGCAGTACTTC.

The chain joins TRBV10-3 to TRBJ2-2, with D tentatively TRBD1 or TRBD2 (5 bases each). The CDR3 sequence is 15 residues long. V was shortened by 3 bases and J by 4 bases, with 12 bases between the two germline ends. The V gene's germline CDR1 is ENHRY and CDR2 SYGVKD. The CDR3 region is CAISEGDLTTGELFF. Here the CDR3 DNA reads TGTGCCATCAGTGAAGGGGACCTCACCACCGGGGAGCTGTTTTTT.

The CDR3 region has the DNA TGTGCGGGGCGGTCTGGACAGGGGCCCCAAGAGACCCAGTACTTC. Protein: CAGRSGQGPQETQYF. The V gene is TRBV28, the J gene TRBJ2-5; TRBD1 matches 9 bases. The germline V gene has CDR1 MDHEN and CDR2 SYDVKM. The CDR3 covers 15 residues.

This clone was found once. The rearrangement joins TRBV28 to TRBJ1-2; tentatively, D is TRBD1 (5 bases). V was trimmed by 4 bases and J by 4 bases, leaving 13 bases between them. Germline-derived CDR1 and CDR2 are MDHEN and SYDVKM. This CDR3 spans 14 amino acids. The CDR3 sequence: CASSSADRTYGYTF. The DNA for the CDR3 is TGTGCCAGCAGTTCCGCCGACAGAACCTATGGCTACACCTTC.

The rearrangement links TRBV5-1 to TRBJ2-1; 11 bases match TRBD2. The trim removed 4 bases at V and 5 bases at J, leaving 8 bases unmatched. The CDR3 runs 16 residues. Germline values: CDR1 SGHRS, CDR2 YFSETQ. Written as DNA, the CDR3 is TGCGCCAGCAGCCCCTTTGGGACTAGCGGAAACAATGAGCAGTTCTTC. Protein: CASSPFGTSGNNEQFF.

The gene calls are TRBV5-6 and TRBJ2-1; D gene ambiguous. The CDR3 sequence is 16 residues long. Trimming removed 5 bases from V and 3 bases from J, with 18 bases in between. Germline CDR1 reads SGHDT; CDR2 reads YYEEEE. The chain's CDR3 is CASRELDESVYNEQFF. The CDR3, as DNA: TGTGCCAGCAGGGAATTAGACGAATCGGTCTACAATGAGCAGTTCTTC.

The chain has TRBV6-1 and TRBJ1-2; 8 nucleotides match TRBD1. Trimming took 5 bases from V and 0 from J; bases not matched to a gene: 5. The CDR3 runs to 15 residues. Germline V gene lookup returns CDR1 MNHNS and CDR2 SASEGT. Written as DNA, the CDR3 is TGTGCCAGCAGTAATACAGGGGGATCTAACTATGGCTACACCTTC. This codes for CASSNTGGSNYGYTF.

The V call is TRBV7-2, the J call TRBJ2-3, with TRBD2 matching 7 bases. The CDR3 totals 17 residues. After removal of 7 bases from V and 5 bases from J, the junction contained 18 bases not matched to a gene. Germline V lookup: CDR1 SGHTA, CDR2 FQGNSA. For the CDR3, the DNA is TGTGCCAGCACCCTAACCGGGGGACTACGGGGTGGAGATACGCAGTATTTT. This gives the protein CASTLTGGLRGGDTQYF.

The J gene is TRBJ1-5, the V gene TRBV19; D uncertain. V was cut by 6 bases and J by 6 bases, with 9 bases left in between. CDR1 is LNHDA, CDR2 SQIVND, per germline (reference sequence). The CDR3 is 12 residues long. CDR3 nucleotide sequence: TGTGCCAGTAGCTCGGTACCTCAGCCCCAGCATTTT. As protein: CASSSVPQPQHF.

This chain connects TRBV4-3 to TRBJ2-3, with 8 positions matching TRBD2. The junction had 10 bases not matched to a gene; V was cut back by 0 bases and J by 2 bases. Germline lookup yields CDR1 LGHNA and CDR2 YSLEER. The CDR3 runs to 18 residues. The CDR3 sequence is CASSQDGARGENTDTQYF. The CDR3 DNA reads TGCGCCAGCAGCCAAGACGGGGCGCGGGGGGAGAACACAGATACGCAGTATTTT.

V and J are TRBV5-4 and TRBJ1-1, with a weak D call TRBD1 (5 bases). V was clipped by 5 bases and J by 0 bases, with 11 bases between them. From germline, CDR1 is SGHNT and CDR2 YYREEE (reference sequence). The CDR3 length is 14 residues. The CDR3 reads CASRPGGVNTEAFF. For the CDR3, the DNA is TGTGCCAGCAGACCGGGGGGGGTGAACACTGAAGCTTTCTTT.

V gene TRBV5-1 combines with J gene TRBJ2-7, with 12 bases aligning to TRBD2. Germline V gives CDR1 SGHRS, CDR2 YFSETQ. With V trimmed by 3 bases and J by 3 bases, 4 bases remained unmatched. The CDR3 runs 15 residues. The CDR3: CASSSSTSGSYEQYF. CDR3 sequence (DNA): TGCGCCAGCAGCTCATCGACTAGCGGGAGCTACGAGCAGTACTTC. Variable domain in full (rest from reference TRBV5-1 and TRBJ2-7): KAGVTQTPRYLIKTRGQQVTLSCSPISGHRSVSWYQQTPGQGLQFLFEYFSETQRNKGNFPGRFSGRQFSNSRSEMNVSTLELGDSALYLCASSSSTSGSYEQYFGPGTRLTVT.

The genes are TRBV5-1 and TRBJ1-3; no firm D call. There are 15 residues in the CDR3. Trimming shortened V by 4 bases and J by 4 bases, and 15 bases separated the two germline ends. Germline assignment: CDR1 SGHRS and CDR2 YFSETQ. CDR3 loop: CASSPIGQAGNTIYF. The CDR3 DNA reads as TGCGCCAGCAGCCCGATAGGTCAGGCAGGAAACACCATATATTTT.

The chain's CDR3 is CASSQDPTSGAKNIQYF. CDR3 in DNA: TGCGCCAGCAGCCAAGATCCGACTAGCGGGGCCAAAAACATTCAGTACTTC. The chain links TRBV4-1 to TRBJ2-4; 10 bases match TRBD2. The CDR3 sequence is 17 residues long. Germline lookup yields CDR1 MGHRA and CDR2 YSYEKL. With 0 bases clipped from V and 1 base from J, the junction kept 3 bases outside the gene matches.

This chain links TRBV7-9 with TRBJ1-2; no firm D call. V lost 4 bases to trimming and J lost 7 bases, with 16 bases between them. CDR1 and CDR2 (germline): SEHNR, FQNEAQ (reference sequence). The CDR3 consists of 14 residues. The CDR3 reads CASSSNQIMGGYTF. The CDR3 nucleotides read TGTGCCAGCAGCTCAAACCAAATAATGGGTGGCTACACCTTC.

This clone was picked up one time. The V gene is TRBV10-2, the J gene TRBJ1-2, with 7 bases lining up with TRBD1. Germline V lookup: CDR1 WSHSY, CDR2 SAAADI. The CDR3 sequence is 15 residues long. The J segment lost 0 bases and the V segment lost 4 bases, leaving 5 bases of the junction unmatched. CDR3 in DNA: TGCGCCAGCAGTGTGGGAGGGGGCTCTAACTATGGCTACACCTTC. It translates to CASSVGGGSNYGYTF.

Concerning this clone itself: This CDR3 is also generated by other DNA sequences in the sample. The V and J genes are TRBV28 and TRBJ2-3, with 7 bases that match TRBD2. The V and J ends lost 6 bases and 3 bases, in that order; junction bases with no gene match: 3. Germline-derived CDR1 and CDR2 are MDHEN and SYDVKM. The CDR3 is made up of 13 amino acids. In nucleotides, the CDR3 is TGTGCCAGCAGCGGCGGGGGAACAGATACGCAGTATTTT. This sequence encodes CASSGGGTDTQYF.

The chain uses TRBV6-5 and TRBJ1-2, with TRBD1 identical over 8 bases. Germline V gives CDR1 MNHEY, CDR2 SVGAGI. This CDR3 region has 14 residues. With 2 bases clipped from V and 7 bases from J, the junction kept 6 bases outside the gene matches. The chain's CDR3 is CASSYQAGGAGYTF. The CDR3 coding sequence is TGTGCCAGCAGTTACCAGGCAGGGGGCGCTGGCTACACCTTC.

J is TRBJ2-2 and V is TRBV6-5; tentatively, D is TRBD2 (6 bases). This CDR3 has 14 amino acids. V lost 8 bases and J lost 4, with 14 bases in between. Germline V gene lookup returns CDR1 MNHEY and CDR2 SVGAGI. The CDR3 bases are TGTGCCAGCTTGGGGGAGGCCTTCACCGGGGAGCTGTTTTTT. Translating gives CASLGEAFTGELFF.

Note on this clone: In the same sample, other DNA sequences code for this CDR3. The J gene is TRBJ2-3, the V gene TRBV7-9; D might be TRBD2 (6 bases). Trimming shortened V by 1 base and J by 0 bases, and 8 bases separated the two germline ends. The CDR3 is made up of 15 amino acids. CDR1 SEHNR and CDR2 FQNEAQ come from the germline V gene (reference sequence). The CDR3 here is CASSLEGTSTDTQYF. Written as DNA, the CDR3 is TGTGCCAGCAGCTTAGAAGGGACTAGCACAGATACGCAGTATTTT.

The rearrangement links TRBV7-9 to TRBJ2-1; D gene unclear. V was clipped by 4 bases and J by 4 bases, with 17 bases between them. Germline V lookup: CDR1 SEHNR, CDR2 FQNEAQ (reference sequence). This CDR3 has 16 residues. CDR3 region: CASSSRRAAFYNEQFF. CDR3 DNA: TGTGCCAGCAGCTCTAGACGGGCCGCCTTTTACAATGAGCAGTTCTTC.

The V call is TRBV5-1, the J call TRBJ1-4, with D perhaps matching TRBD1 (5 bases). Germline CDR1 SGHRS, CDR2 YFSETQ. Trimming removed 4 bases from V and 8 bases from J, with 15 bases in between. The CDR3 is 14 amino acids. The CDR3, as DNA: TGCGCCAGCAGCCTGGCGGGGGTCGGGGAAAAACTGTTTTTT. It yields the protein CASSLAGVGEKLFF. Supplemented by reference TRBV5-1 and TRBJ1-4, the full variable domain reads KAGVTQTPRYLIKTRGQQVTLSCSPISGHRSVSWYQQTPGQGLQFLFEYFSETQRNKGNFPGRFSGRQFSNSRSEMNVSTLELGDSALYLCASSLAGVGEKLFFGSGTQLSVL.